These T cell receptor beta chains were read from a single sample in a study of siplizumab effects on memory and regulatory T cells. Repertoires were generated with immunoSEQ multiplex PCR, while TCRdb's copy carries only in-frame clones and drops some. The table lists about 56,000 clones, around 97% of them singletons, with approximately 0.99% in the top ten. The sequenced sample consisted of naive CD8+ T cells sorted from blood. Receptors originate from a human donor in good health. CDR3s include the opening cysteine and the closing phenylalanine or tryptophan. A D gene is named only where the DNA matches it firmly. Size values are once, few and many counts, or a class for expanded clones, and some rows have none.

v_gene	abundance	j_gene	d_gene	CDR3nt	CDR3aa
TRBV11-2	.	TRBJ2-7	.	TGTGCCAGCAGCAGCTCGTCCGGCTCCTACGAGCAGTACTTC	CASSSSSGSYEQYF
TRBV19	.	TRBJ2-3	TRBD1	TGTGCCAGTAGTATGGGCAGGGGGCGGGTAGATACGCAGTATTTT	CASSMGRGRVDTQYF
TRBV27	.	TRBJ2-3	.	TGTGCCAGCAGTTTTGAGGCTAGGACCCCCACAGATACGCAGTATTTT	CASSFEARTPTDTQYF
TRBV7-6	.	TRBJ2-7	TRBD2	TGTGCCAGCAGCTTAGCCAGCGGGAGTGGTTACGAGCAGTACTTC	CASSLASGSGYEQYF
TRBV7-9	.	TRBJ1-1	TRBD1	TGTGCCAGCAGGTCTCGGACAGGGAGTACTGAAGCTTTCTTT	CASRSRTGSTEAFF
TRBV2	.	TRBJ2-5	TRBD1	TGTGCCAGCAGTTACAGGGGATCCCCACAAGAGACCCAGTACTTC	CASSYRGSPQETQYF
TRBV7-9	.	TRBJ2-5	.	TGTGCCAGCAGCGGCCTCGCGTGGGGGCCCCAAGAGACCCAGTACTTC	CASSGLAWGPQETQYF
TRBV10-3	.	TRBJ1-3	.	TGTGCCATCAGTGAGGGCCCTGACAGTAAATCGAGGGGCACCATATATTTT	CAISEGPDSKSRGTIYF
TRBV4-1	.	TRBJ2-5	TRBD1	TGCGCCAGCAGCCAAGACCGGGACAGGGTTGAGCAGTACTTC	CASSQDRDRVEQYF
TRBV21-1	.	TRBJ2-2	.	.	CASRVFGRGSRLMVNTGELFF
TRBV10-3	.	TRBJ1-2	.	TGTGCCATCAGTGACCTTTCGCAGGGCCTCCACTATGGCTACACCTTC	CAISDLSQGLHYGYTF
TRBV19	.	TRBJ1-5	.	TGTGCCAGTAGGGGACCTAGCAATCAGCCCCAGCATTTT	CASRGPSNQPQHF
TRBV6-7	few	TRBJ2-3	.	TGTGCCAGCAGTTACCTCAAAAACAGCACTAGCACAGATACGCAGTATTTT	CASSYLKNSTSTDTQYF
TRBV7-9	.	TRBJ1-1	.	TGTGCCAGCAGCTCGCAGCAGGCCACTGAAGCTTTCTTT	CASSSQQATEAFF
TRBV10-3	.	TRBJ2-7	.	TGTGCCATCACGAACAGGGATGTTTACGAGCAGTACTTC	CAITNRDVYEQYF
TRBV7-9	.	TRBJ2-7	TRBD1	TGTGCCAGCACGCCAGGGGGTTACGAGCAGTACTTC	CASTPGGYEQYF
TRBV12-5	.	TRBJ1-5	.	TGTGCTAGTGGTTTGAATCAGCCCCAGCATTTT	CASGLNQPQHF
TRBV6-4	.	TRBJ1-4	.	TGTGCCAGCAGGCGTGCCCGGGACCCTGAAAAACTGTTTTTT	CASRRARDPEKLFF
TRBV6-1	.	TRBJ2-5	.	TGTGCCAGCAGCGAACTGGGCCAAGAGACCCAGTACTTC	CASSELGQETQYF
TRBV19	.	TRBJ1-5	.	TGTGCCAGTAGTATTTCCGGGTTCAATCAGCCCCAGCATTTT	CASSISGFNQPQHF
TRBV28	.	TRBJ1-1	.	TGTGCCAGCAGCCCCAGGGAAGACACTGAAGCTTTCTTT	CASSPREDTEAFF
TRBV28	.	TRBJ2-7	.	TGTGCCAGCAGTCGCGTCGGTAGCTCCTACGAGCAGTACTTC	CASSRVGSSYEQYF
TRBV4-1	.	TRBJ2-2	.	TGCGCCAGCAGCCAACACTTGGAGGACACCGGGGAGCTGTTTTTT	CASSQHLEDTGELFF
TRBV7-2	once	TRBJ1-3	.	TGTGCCAGCAGCCCGGAGGGTAACACCATATATTTT	CASSPEGNTIYF
TRBV11-2	.	TRBJ2-3	.	TGTGCCAGCAGCCGGGAAGGGGAGACCTCCACAGATACGCAGTATTTT	CASSREGETSTDTQYF
TRBV11-1	.	TRBJ2-4	TRBD2	TGTGCCAGCAGCTTGGAGGGCGGGAGAAACATTCAGTACTTC	CASSLEGGRNIQYF
TRBV7-6	.	TRBJ2-3	.	TGTGCCAGCAGCTTAGCCCAGACTTATAGCACAGATACGCAGTATTTT	CASSLAQTYSTDTQYF
TRBV14	.	TRBJ2-1	TRBD1	TGTGCCAGCAGCCCTACAGGGGGCTTCTACAATGAGCAGTTCTTC	CASSPTGGFYNEQFF
TRBV27	.	TRBJ2-7	TRBD1	TGTGCCACCGGCGACAGGGGCGGTGGGTTTCCCTTGCACGAGCAGTACTTC	CATGDRGGGFPLHEQYF
TRBV9	.	TRBJ1-1	.	TGTGCCAGCAGCGAGACGGTCATGAACACTGAAGCTTTCTTT	CASSETVMNTEAFF
TRBV5-8	.	TRBJ1-2	.	TGTGCCAGCAGCTTGGTGGGGACCCCCTACTATGGCTACACCTTC	CASSLVGTPYYGYTF
TRBV29-1	.	TRBJ1-2	.	TGCAGCGTGCGGGACGATAACTATGGCTACACCTTC	CSVRDDNYGYTF
TRBV30	.	TRBJ1-4	TRBD1	TGTGCCTGGAGTGCCCGCGGACAGGGGCTTCGGGAAAAACTGTTTTTT	CAWSARGQGLREKLFF
TRBV27	.	TRBJ1-2	.	TGTGCCAGCCAACCCCAGGGCGTAGGGGTCCATGGCTACACCTTC	CASQPQGVGVHGYTF
TRBV2	.	TRBJ2-7	.	TGTGCCAGCAGGAGCGGGTCTACCTACGAGCAGTACTTC	CASRSGSTYEQYF
TRBV19	.	TRBJ2-7	TRBD2	TGTGCCAGTAGTACGGGACCGGGGGGCTACGAGCAGTACTTC	CASSTGPGGYEQYF
TRBV28	.	TRBJ2-1	.	TGTGCCAGCAGTTTCCACATTAGAAAGACGAGCTCCTACAATGAGCAGTTCTTC	CASSFHIRKTSSYNEQFF
TRBV10-2	.	TRBJ2-1	TRBD1	TGCGCCACCGTGGACAGGGGGCTTCGAAATGAGCAGTTCTTC	CATVDRGLRNEQFF
TRBV6-1	.	TRBJ2-1	TRBD2	TGTGCCAGCAGTGAATGGAGGACTAGCGGCTACAATGAGCAGTTCTTC	CASSEWRTSGYNEQFF
TRBV13	.	TRBJ1-1	.	TGTGCCAGCAGCTTCGGGCGCTACGGTAACACTGAAGCTTTCTTT	CASSFGRYGNTEAFF
TRBV28	.	TRBJ1-2	.	TGTGCCAGCAGTGGCGATAACTATGGCTACACCTTC	CASSGDNYGYTF
TRBV6-1	.	TRBJ1-1	TRBD1	TGTGCCAGCACTTCAGACAGGGTACTGAACACTGAAGCTTTCTTT	CASTSDRVLNTEAFF
TRBV27	.	TRBJ2-7	TRBD1	TGTGCCAGCAGTTTAACAGGGGAGTACGAGCAGTACTTC	CASSLTGEYEQYF
TRBV30	.	TRBJ2-3	TRBD2	TGTGCCTGGAGGGCCCCAGCGGGAACAGATACGCAGTATTTT	CAWRAPAGTDTQYF
TRBV6-6	.	TRBJ1-1	.	TGTGCCAGCGGCAACCAGGGGACTGAAGCTTTCTTT	CASGNQGTEAFF
TRBV19	.	TRBJ2-2	TRBD1	TGTGCCAGTAGTATAGATGGGACAGGGGGCGACACCGGGGAGCTGTTTTTT	CASSIDGTGGDTGELFF
TRBV9	once	TRBJ2-1	.	TGTGCCAGCAGCGTAGGACGGGGAGGGCAGTTCTTC	CASSVGRGGQFF
TRBV7-9	.	TRBJ2-7	.	TGTGCCAGCAGCTTCCGTGAGGGACTCTACGAGCAGTACTTC	CASSFREGLYEQYF
TRBV12-5	.	TRBJ2-2	TRBD2	TGTGCTAGTGGTCTTGGACTAGCGGGAGGCCCAAACACCGGGGAGCTGTTTTTT	CASGLGLAGGPNTGELFF
TRBV10-2	.	TRBJ2-2	.	TGCGCCACCCCTATTGGTCCCGGGGAGCTGTTTTTT	CATPIGPGELFF
TRBV27	.	TRBJ2-3	TRBD2	TGTGCCAGCAGTTTCGGACTAGCGGTCACAGATACGCAGTATTTT	CASSFGLAVTDTQYF
TRBV29-1	.	TRBJ1-2	TRBD1	TGCAGCGTGGAGGGGGCCGGGGGCTACACCTTC	CSVEGAGGYTF
TRBV28	.	TRBJ1-5	.	TGTGCCAGCAGTTTAGAGGGTCAGCCCCAGCATTTT	CASSLEGQPQHF
TRBV19	.	TRBJ2-1	TRBD1	TGTGCCAGTAGTATGGGACAGGGACTTAGGGTGAATGAGCAGTTCTTC	CASSMGQGLRVNEQFF
TRBV30	.	TRBJ2-1	TRBD2	TGTGCCTGGGGACTAGCGGGTTACAATGAGCAGTTCTTC	CAWGLAGYNEQFF
TRBV19	.	TRBJ2-1	.	TGTGCCAGTAGGGATCTAGTTGGGTCCCTCAATGAGCAGTTCTTC	CASRDLVGSLNEQFF
TRBV28	.	TRBJ1-5	.	TGTGCCAGCAGTTTATCCTCCCCGCTGCATCAGCCCCAGCATTTT	CASSLSSPLHQPQHF
TRBV11-2	.	TRBJ2-3	.	TGTGCCAGCAGCTTAGAGGGGATTACGCAGTATTTT	CASSLEGITQYF
TRBV6-1	.	TRBJ2-7	TRBD1	TGTGCCAGCAGTGAAGCGAACATCGGGACAGGGGAACACTACGAGCAGTACTTC	CASSEANIGTGEHYEQYF
TRBV14	.	TRBJ2-7	TRBD2	TGTGCCAGCAGCCAAGAAGGTAGCGGGAGTTTCTCCTACGAGCAGTACTTC	CASSQEGSGSFSYEQYF